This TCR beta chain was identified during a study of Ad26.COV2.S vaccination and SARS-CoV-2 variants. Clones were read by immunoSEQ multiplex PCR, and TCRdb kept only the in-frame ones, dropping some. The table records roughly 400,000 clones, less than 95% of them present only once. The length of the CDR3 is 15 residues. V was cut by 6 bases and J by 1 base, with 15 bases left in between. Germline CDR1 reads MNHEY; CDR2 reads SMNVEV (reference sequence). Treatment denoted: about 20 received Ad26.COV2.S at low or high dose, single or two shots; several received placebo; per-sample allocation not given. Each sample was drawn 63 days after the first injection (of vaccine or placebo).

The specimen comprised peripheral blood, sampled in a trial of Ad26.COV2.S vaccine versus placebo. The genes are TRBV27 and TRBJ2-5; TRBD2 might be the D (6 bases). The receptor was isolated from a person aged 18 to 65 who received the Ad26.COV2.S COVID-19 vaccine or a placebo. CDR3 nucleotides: TGTGCCAGCAGCAAACCCGGGACTGGCCAAGAGACCCAGTACTTC. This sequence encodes CASSKPGTGQETQYF.